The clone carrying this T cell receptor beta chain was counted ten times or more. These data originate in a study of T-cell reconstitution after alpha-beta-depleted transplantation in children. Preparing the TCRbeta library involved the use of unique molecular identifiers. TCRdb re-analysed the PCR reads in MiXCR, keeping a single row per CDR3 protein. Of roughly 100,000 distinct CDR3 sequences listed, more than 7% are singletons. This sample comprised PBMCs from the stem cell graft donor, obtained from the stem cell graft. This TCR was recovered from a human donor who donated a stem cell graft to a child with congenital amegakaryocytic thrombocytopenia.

CDR3 region: CASSLDEGVRNSPLHF. As DNA, the CDR3 is TGTGCCAGCAGCTTAGACGAGGGAGTTAGGAATTCACCCCTCCACTTT. V and J are TRBV7-6 and TRBJ1-6; no clear D gene. Deletions cut 1 base from V and 7 bases from J, with 14 bases between. The CDR3 runs to 16 residues. Germline-derived CDR1 and CDR2 are SGHVS and FNYEAQ.